This entry lists 23 T cell receptor beta chains sequenced from one sample in a study of OX40 agonist ivuxolimab in advanced cancers. The table came from immunoSEQ multiplex PCR; TCRdb's copy has only in-frame clones and leaves some out. The data contain thousands of clones, around three quarters of them singletons. Sequencing was performed on CD4+ or CD8+ T cells sorted from blood, taken in a trial of the OX40 agonist ivuxolimab. The receptor set was obtained from an adult with an advanced solid tumor such as melanoma, head and neck, liver or kidney cancer.

The gene calls are TRBV7-3 and TRBJ2-3; D is ambiguous. Trimming left V 6 bases short and J 1 base short, with 8 bases between. The CDR3 is 13 residues long. CDR1 is SGHTA, CDR2 FQGTGA, per germline. Here the CDR3 reads CASSFDGTDTQYF. CDR3 nucleotides: TGTGCCAGCAGTTTCGACGGCACAGATACGCAGTATTTT.

The rearrangement joins TRBV7-9 to TRBJ2-7; possibly TRBD2 for D (6 bases). Deletions cut 4 bases from V and 2 bases from J, with 6 bases between. CDR1 and CDR2 (germline): SEHNR, FQNEAQ (reference sequence). The CDR3 has 12 amino acids. CDR3: CASSSGAYEQYF. CDR3 in DNA: TGTGCCAGCAGCTCGGGGGCCTACGAGCAGTACTTC.

This chain uses TRBV7-6 with TRBJ2-3; D might be TRBD2 (6 bases). The CDR3 is 15 amino acids. The germline V and J ends were trimmed by 5 bases and 3 bases, with 15 bases remaining between them. Germline V gene lookup returns CDR1 SGHVS and CDR2 FNYEAQ. CDR3 sequence (DNA): TGTGCCAGCAGCACGGGGACTGCCGGGACAGATACGCAGTATTTT. Translation: CASSTGTAGTDTQYF.

This clone was detected only once. J is TRBJ2-1 and V is TRBV5-6; TRBD2 agrees at 7 bases. Unmatched junction bases numbered 12, after V lost 5 bases and J lost 4 bases. The V gene's germline CDR1 is SGHDT and CDR2 YYEEEE. This CDR3 contains 16 residues. This CDR3 reads CASSSPSSRGYNEQFF. In nucleotides, the CDR3 is TGTGCCAGCAGTTCCCCTAGCTCGCGGGGGTACAATGAGCAGTTCTTC.

In its sample, this clone was seen many times. The rearrangement uses TRBV6-1 and TRBJ1-2, with 7 bases lining up with TRBD1. Per the germline V gene, CDR1 is MNHNS and CDR2 is SASEGT. This CDR3 is built from 13 residues. Unmatched junction bases numbered 6, after V lost 10 bases and J lost 1 base. CDR3 amino acids: CATRGTDNYGYTF. In nucleotides, the CDR3 is TGTGCCACCCGGGGGACAGATAACTATGGCTACACCTTC.

This clone has a handful of counts. J is TRBJ2-2 and V is TRBV28, with 8 bases that match TRBD2. The CDR3 spans 16 residues. V shed 7 bases and J 5 bases; nucleotides not matched to a gene: 12. Germline V gene data show CDR1 as MDHEN and CDR2 as SYDVKM. The DNA for the CDR3 is TGTGCCAGCAATCCTAGAAAAGCGGGGGAAACCGGGGAGCTGTTTTTT. Encoded protein: CASNPRKAGETGELFF. The full variable domain, its missing parts supplied by reference TRBV28 and TRBJ2-2, is DVKVTQSSRYLVKRTGEKVFLECVQDMDHENMFWYRQDPGLGLRLIYFSYDVKMKEKGDIPEGYSVSREKKERFSLILESASTNQTSMYLCASNPRKAGETGELFFGEGSRLTVL.

This chain connects TRBV6-4 to TRBJ2-3, with D possibly TRBD1 on 5 matching bases. The CDR3 runs 15 residues. Germline-derived CDR1 and CDR2 are MRHNA and SNTAGT. V was trimmed by 3 bases and J by 0 bases, leaving 10 bases between them. CDR3 residues: CASSERGTSTDTQYF. Written as DNA, the CDR3 is TGTGCCAGCAGTGAAAGGGGTACTAGCACAGATACGCAGTATTTT.

This sequence joins TRBV7-2 and TRBJ1-6, with 10 nucleotides matching TRBD1. Germline loops: CDR1 SGHTA, CDR2 FQGNSA. Trimming at V came to 6 bases and at J to 10 bases, leaving 9 bases not matched to a gene. The CDR3 has 15 amino acids. The DNA of the CDR3 is TGTGCCAGCAGTCGACCGGGACAGGGGTACTCACCCCTCCACTTT. Protein sequence: CASSRPGQGYSPLHF.

The chain combines TRBV9 with TRBJ2-3, with a possible D match to TRBD1 (5 bases). Germline CDR1 and CDR2: SGDLS and YYNGEE. The CDR3 sequence is 16 residues long. V shed 4 bases and J shed 0 bases, with 15 bases lying between them. The CDR3 reads CASSLGVGPSTDTQYF. Here the CDR3 DNA reads TGTGCCAGCAGCCTAGGGGTAGGACCTAGCACAGATACGCAGTATTTT.

This clone was counted once. The chain uses TRBV7-8 and TRBJ1-2, with D unclear. CDR3 size: 10 residues. The V gene's germline CDR1 is SGHVS and CDR2 FQNEAQ. The germline V and J ends were trimmed by 2 bases and 7 bases, with 2 bases remaining between them. The CDR3 bases are TGTGCCAGCAGCTTAACTGGCTACACCTTC. This translates into CASSLTGYTF.

This chain joins TRBV9 and TRBJ2-1; the D gene is possibly TRBD2 (5 bases). Trimming removed 4 bases at V and 2 bases at J, with 10 bases between. The germline gives CDR1 SGDLS, CDR2 YYNGEE. The CDR3 loop spans 14 amino acids. The CDR3 DNA follows: TGTGCCAGCAGCCCCTGGACTCCCTACAATGAGCAGTTCTTC. It specifies CASSPWTPYNEQFF.

The chain recombines TRBV9 with TRBJ2-2; D is unclear. CDR1 and CDR2 (germline): SGDLS, YYNGEE. The CDR3 extends over 14 amino acids. Trimming took off 3 bases at V and 2 bases at J, with 8 bases between the two ends. CDR3 nucleotide sequence: TGTGCCAGCAGCGCGCTAATAAACACCGGGGAGCTGTTTTTT. Translated: CASSALINTGELFF.

This chain uses TRBV19 with TRBJ2-1, with TRBD2 matching 12 bases. The CDR3 contains 16 residues. The junction had 5 bases not matched to a gene; V was cut back by 3 bases and J by 5 bases. Germline lookup yields CDR1 LNHDA and CDR2 SQIVND (reference sequence). The CDR3 DNA sequence: TGTGCCAGTAGTATTTGGCTAGCGGGAGGGGACAATGAGCAGTTCTTC. This encodes CASSIWLAGGDNEQFF.

Note on this clone: Other DNA sequences within the sample encode an identical CDR3. The chain is built from TRBV28 and TRBJ1-1; 9 nucleotides line up with TRBD1. The germline V gene encodes CDR1 MDHEN and CDR2 SYDVKM. V gave up 3 bases and J gave up 4 bases; unmatched junction bases: 6. CDR3 size: 15 residues. The CDR3 region is CASSLGQGFRTEAFF. The CDR3 DNA follows: TGTGCCAGCAGTTTGGGACAGGGATTCCGCACTGAAGCTTTCTTT. Filled out from reference TRBV28 and TRBJ1-1, the complete variable domain reads DVKVTQSSRYLVKRTGEKVFLECVQDMDHENMFWYRQDPGLGLRLIYFSYDVKMKEKGDIPEGYSVSREKKERFSLILESASTNQTSMYLCASSLGQGFRTEAFFGQGTRLTVV.

The V and J genes are TRBV4-3 and TRBJ1-6; D unresolved. The CDR3 totals 13 residues. The ends were cut back, 0 bases at V and 13 bases at J, with 10 bases in the middle. Germline V gene sequence: CDR1 LGHNA, CDR2 YSLEER. The CDR3 spells CASSQDWQRPLHF. CDR3 DNA: TGCGCCAGCAGCCAAGATTGGCAGCGTCCCCTCCACTTT.

This sequence joins TRBV28 and TRBJ2-7, with D possibly TRBD2 on 5 matching bases. Germline CDR1 and CDR2: MDHEN and SYDVKM. The CDR3 runs 12 residues. The V end lost 2 bases, the J end lost 6 bases, and 8 bases lay between the germline ends. The CDR3 nucleotides are TGTGCCAGCAGTTTAGGAGGATCCGAGCAGTACTTC. This encodes CASSLGGSEQYF.

CDR3 nucleotide sequence: TGCGCCAGCAGCTTTCGACAGGTCCAAGAGACCCAGTACTTC. It specifies CASSFRQVQETQYF. The chain employs TRBV5-1 and TRBJ2-5; TRBD1 is a possible D gene (6 bases). The CDR3 contains 14 residues. Germline loops: CDR1 SGHRS, CDR2 YFSETQ. Trimming took 2 bases from V and 1 from J, leaving 9 bases between them.

The gene calls are TRBV21-1 and TRBJ1-1; TRBD1, the D gene given by the table, was not confirmed from the DNA. TRBV21-1 is designated a pseudogene. This CDR3 has 17 residues. The CDR3 region has the DNA TGTGCCAGCAGCAAAGAGGGGGACACCCCTACTAACACTGAAGCTTTCTTT. The encoded protein is CASSKEGDTPTNTEAFF.

The V and J genes are TRBV19 and TRBJ2-7, with 8 bases matching TRBD1. The CDR3 is 13 amino acids. With 9 bases clipped from V and 6 bases from J, the junction kept 10 bases outside the gene matches. In germline, CDR1 is LNHDA, CDR2 SQIVND (reference sequence). CDR3 protein: CASTDREGLEQYF. CDR3 in DNA: TGTGCCAGCACGGACAGGGAAGGGCTCGAGCAGTACTTC.

The V gene is TRBV5-6, the J gene TRBJ1-2; D gene unclear. From germline, CDR1 is SGHDT and CDR2 YYEEEE. The CDR3 is 14 amino acids. V lost 0 bases to trimming and J lost 2 bases, with 8 bases between them. CDR3 DNA sequence: TGTGCCAGCAGCTTGGAGGACGGGAACTATGGCTACACCTTC. Protein: CASSLEDGNYGYTF. The variable domain in full, with the rest retrieved from reference TRBV5-6 and TRBJ1-2, is DAGVTQSPTHLIKTRGQQVTLRCSPKSGHDTVSWYQQALGQGPQFIFQYYEEEERQRGNFPDRFSGHQFPNYSSELNVNALLLGDSALYLCASSLEDGNYGYTFGSGTRLTVV.

This clone showed up just a few times. The chain links TRBV9 to TRBJ2-7, with 11 bases lining up with TRBD1. Germline values: CDR1 SGDLS, CDR2 YYNGEE. Germline trimming cut 4 bases from V and 0 bases from J; bases unmatched to any gene: 12. The CDR3 extends over 18 amino acids. The CDR3 is CASSHSPGTGGLSYEQYF. The CDR3 nucleotides read TGTGCCAGCAGCCATAGTCCCGGGACAGGGGGGCTCTCCTACGAGCAGTACTTC. Drawing the rest from reference TRBV9 and TRBJ2-7, the complete variable domain is DSGVTQTPKHLITATGQRVTLRCSPRSGDLSVYWYQQSLDQGLQFLIQYYNGEERAKGNILERFSAQQFPDLHSELNLSSLELGDSALYFCASSHSPGTGGLSYEQYFGPGTRLTVT.

The chain combines TRBV6-5 with TRBJ2-7; TRBD2 aligns across 9 bases. The V gene end was trimmed by 4 bases and the J gene end by 5 bases; junction bases not matched to a gene: 12. The CDR3 has 16 amino acids. CDR1 and CDR2 from the germline V gene are MNHEY and SVGAGI. The CDR3 loop reads CASSSQGGTSTHEQYF. The CDR3 coding sequence is TGTGCCAGCAGTTCCCAAGGAGGGACTAGCACCCACGAGCAGTACTTC.

This chain connects TRBV9 to TRBJ2-1; possibly TRBD1 for D (6 bases). This CDR3 contains 12 residues. V lost 4 bases and J lost 10, with 12 bases in between. Germline V lookup: CDR1 SGDLS, CDR2 YYNGEE. The CDR3 here is CASSQVDREQFF. CDR3 sequence (DNA): TGTGCCAGCAGCCAAGTAGACAGGGAGCAGTTCTTC.